Below, 26 T cell receptor beta chains from the same sample are listed, as sequenced in a study of technical replicates of blood from a handful of donors. Libraries were prepared by immunoSEQ multiplex PCR; TCRdb keeps only in-frame clonotypes and omits some of them. The sample includes about 88,000 clones, approximately 94% of them seen just once. Sequenced: T cells isolated from PBMCs. These receptors were collected from a human donor in good health.

This rearrangement joins TRBV29-1 to TRBJ2-5, with 10 bases identical to TRBD1. The V and J ends lost 4 bases and 5 bases, in that order; junction bases with no gene match: 7. Germline values: CDR1 SQVTM, CDR2 ANQGSEA. The CDR3 contains 14 residues. DNA of the CDR3: TGCAGCGTTGGACAGGGGGCTGCCTTCGAGACCCAGTACTTC. It yields the protein CSVGQGAAFETQYF.

V usage is TRBV5-6 and J usage is TRBJ2-1, with 8 positions matching TRBD1. Trimming cost V 0 bases and J 3 bases; bases outside gene matches: 5. The germline V gene has CDR1 SGHDT and CDR2 YYEEEE. The CDR3 has 16 residues. The CDR3 is CASSLAYRGSYNEQFF. The CDR3 coding sequence is TGTGCCAGCAGCTTGGCATACAGGGGGAGCTACAATGAGCAGTTCTTC.

This CDR3 reads CASSLAGNSPLHF. CDR3 coding DNA: TGTGCCAGCAGCTTAGCCGGGAATTCACCCCTCCACTTT. V is TRBV11-3 and J is TRBJ1-6; D unclear. The V end lost 1 base, the J end lost 7 bases, and 5 bases lay between the germline ends. The CDR3 has 13 amino acids. CDR1 and CDR2 (germline): SGHNT, YENEEA.

This clone is a singleton in its sample. V is TRBV2 and J is TRBJ1-5; 7 bases map to TRBD1. V lost 8 bases to trimming and J lost 2 bases; unmatched junction nucleotides: 6. CDR3 length: 14 residues. Germline V gene sequence: CDR1 SNHLY, CDR2 FYNNEI. CDR3 DNA sequence: TGTGCCAGCCAGGGGGAAGTAGGCAATCAGCCCCAGCATTTT. This sequence encodes CASQGEVGNQPQHF.

The chain has TRBV4-1 and TRBJ2-1, with 8 nucleotides matching TRBD2. CDR1 and CDR2 from the germline V gene are MGHRA and YSYEKL. The trim removed 4 bases at V and 4 bases at J, leaving 9 bases unmatched. The CDR3 runs to 16 residues. This CDR3 reads CASSRTSQPWYNEQFF. The CDR3 DNA reads TGCGCCAGCAGCCGGACTAGCCAACCATGGTACAATGAGCAGTTCTTC.

The chain uses TRBV4-1 and TRBJ2-2, with TRBD2 matching 13 bases. Germline CDR1 is MGHRA and CDR2 is YSYEKL. CDR3 length equals 16 residues. V was pared by 2 bases and J by 9 bases, with 6 bases of the junction left unmatched. The CDR3 DNA reads as TGCGCCAGCAGCCAACCGACTAGCGGGGGGCCCCGGGAGCTGTTTTTT. This encodes CASSQPTSGGPRELFF.

The chain carries TRBV6-1 and TRBJ1-2; 7 nucleotides match TRBD1. This CDR3 spans 15 amino acids. J lost 8 bases, V lost 6 bases, and 15 bases had no gene match. Germline assignment: CDR1 MNHNS and CDR2 SASEGT. The CDR3 is CASRDIRGLKEGYTF. The DNA of the CDR3 is TGTGCCAGCAGGGATATTAGGGGGCTAAAGGAGGGCTACACCTTC.

This chain uses TRBV4-1 with TRBJ2-1; weak D call: TRBD1 (5 bases). CDR1 and CDR2 (germline): MGHRA, YSYEKL. V lost 1 base and J 5 bases, leaving 12 bases between the germline ends. This CDR3 has 15 amino acids. Here the CDR3 DNA reads TGCGCCAGCAGCCAAGTTGGTGGGGCAAACAATGAGCAGTTCTTC. This gives the protein CASSQVGGANNEQFF.

The chain has TRBV6-1 and TRBJ2-3; 11 bases are a match to TRBD2. The CDR3 contains 16 residues. Germline V gene lookup returns CDR1 MNHNS and CDR2 SASEGT. V gave up 2 bases and J gave up 5 bases; unmatched junction bases: 6. Here the CDR3 DNA reads TGTGCCAGCAGTGAAACTAGCGGGAGAACGGGAGATACGCAGTATTTT. Residues: CASSETSGRTGDTQYF.

This rearrangement joins TRBV11-2 to TRBJ2-7, with 7 bases that match TRBD2. The length of the CDR3 is 16 residues. Germline V gives CDR1 SGHAT, CDR2 FQNNGV. The trim removed 0 bases at V and 5 bases at J, leaving 10 bases unmatched. The CDR3 loop reads CASSLDTQGGEDEQYF. The DNA of the CDR3 is TGTGCCAGCAGCTTAGATACGCAGGGAGGGGAAGACGAGCAGTACTTC.

The chain carries TRBV2 and TRBJ2-1; 10 positions match TRBD1. The CDR3 length is 16 residues. The J segment lost 6 bases and the V segment lost 4 bases, leaving 9 bases of the junction unmatched. Germline V CDR1 and CDR2: SNHLY, FYNNEI. DNA of the CDR3: TGTGCCAGCAGTGGCGACGAGGGACAGGGGATCAATGAGCAGTTCTTC. It specifies CASSGDEGQGINEQFF.

J is TRBJ2-7 and V is TRBV6-6; TRBD1 agrees at 8 bases. The germline V gene has CDR1 MNHNY and CDR2 SVGAGI (reference sequence). J lost 3 bases, V lost 5 bases, and 6 bases had no gene match. The CDR3 spans 14 residues. The DNA of the CDR3 is TGTGCCAGCAGTCGCATTACAGGGGGCTACGAGCAGTACTTC. This encodes CASSRITGGYEQYF.

This chain uses TRBV6-1 with TRBJ2-2; a possible D gene is TRBD2 (6 bases). The CDR3 is made up of 14 amino acids. The ends were cut back, 7 bases at V and 3 bases at J, with 12 bases in the middle. Germline loops: CDR1 MNHNS, CDR2 SASEGT. The CDR3 region has the DNA TGTGCCAGCATGGAGGGACCCTACACCGGGGAGCTGTTTTTT. This encodes CASMEGPYTGELFF.

This chain links TRBV7-8 with TRBJ1-1; the D is unclear. Looked up from germline, CDR1 is SGHVS and CDR2 is FQNEAQ. The CDR3 is 16 residues long. Trimming shortened V by 5 bases and J by 1 base, and 17 bases separated the two germline ends. CDR3 sequence: CASSTRLQRQNTEAFF. In DNA form, the CDR3 reads TGTGCCAGCAGCACCCGATTGCAAAGACAGAACACTGAAGCTTTCTTT.

The rearrangement joins TRBV30 to TRBJ2-3, with 8 bases aligning to TRBD2. There are 12 residues in the CDR3. Trimming cost V 1 base and J 9 bases; bases outside gene matches: 3. CDR1 is GTSNPN, CDR2 SVGIG, per germline (reference sequence). The DNA of the CDR3 is TGTGCCTGGAGTGAGACTAGCGCAACGCAGTATTTT. Its translation is CAWSETSATQYF. The variable domain in full, completed from reference TRBV30 and TRBJ2-3, reads SQTIHQWPATLVQPVGSPLSLECTVEGTSNPNLYWYRQAAGRGLQLLFYSVGIGQISSEVPQNLSASRPQDRQFILSSKKLLLSDSGFYLCAWSETSATQYFGPGTRLTVL.

The J gene is TRBJ2-3, the V gene TRBV28, with D unclear. Trimming removed 9 bases at V and 5 bases at J, with 9 bases between. Germline V gene sequence: CDR1 MDHEN, CDR2 SYDVKM. The CDR3 runs 11 residues. CDR3 loop: CASRSGDTQYF. The CDR3 DNA reads TGTGCCAGTCGGTCGGGAGATACGCAGTATTTT.

This rearrangement joins TRBV28 to TRBJ2-2; TRBD2 matches at 12 bases. V dropped 7 bases and J dropped 5; count of bases not matched to a gene: 17. The CDR3 contains 19 residues. Germline values: CDR1 MDHEN, CDR2 SYDVKM. The CDR3 protein is CASTTPRTSGKALTGELFF. CDR3 bases: TGTGCCAGCACCACCCCCAGGACTAGCGGGAAGGCCCTAACCGGGGAGCTGTTTTTT.

V and J are TRBV5-1 and TRBJ1-1; D call uncertain. Trimming removed 0 bases at V and 4 bases at J, with 13 bases between. The V gene's germline CDR1 is SGHRS and CDR2 YFSETQ. The CDR3 totals 15 residues. CDR3 residues: CASSLAEVRSTEAFF. The CDR3 DNA reads as TGCGCCAGCAGCTTGGCCGAGGTTCGGTCCACTGAAGCTTTCTTT.

CDR3 nucleotides: TGTGCCAGCACCGACAGGGTCTCCTACGAGCAGTACTTC. Translation gives CASTDRVSYEQYF. The genes are TRBV2 and TRBJ2-7; 7 nucleotides line up with TRBD1. The CDR3 is 13 residues long. V was clipped by 7 bases and J by 0 bases; unmatched bases: 3. Germline CDR1 and CDR2: SNHLY and FYNNEI.

This clone was seen just once. The chain joins TRBV7-7 to TRBJ2-2, with 7 nucleotides matching TRBD1. The CDR3 has 15 residues. CDR1 and CDR2 (germline): SSHAT, FNYEAQ (reference sequence). The V segment lost 4 bases and the J segment 5 bases; nucleotides outside the gene matches: 7. The CDR3 reads CASSSSGQLTGELFF. The CDR3 nucleotides are TGTGCCAGCAGCTCTTCGGGACAGTTAACCGGGGAGCTGTTTTTT.

The chain has TRBV7-9 and TRBJ2-1; TRBD1 agrees at 7 bases. The CDR3 sequence is 15 residues long. The germline V gene encodes CDR1 SEHNR and CDR2 FQNEAQ (reference sequence). The V segment lost 6 bases and the J segment 5 bases; nucleotides outside the gene matches: 10. CDR3: CASSQIGTDDNEQFF. For the CDR3, the DNA is TGTGCCAGCAGTCAAATCGGGACAGATGACAATGAGCAGTTCTTC. Drawing the rest from reference TRBV7-9 and TRBJ2-1, the complete variable domain is DTGVSQNPRHKITKRGQNVTFRCDPISEHNRLYWYRQTLGQGPEFLTYFQNEAQLEKSRLLSDRFSAERPKGSFSTLEIQRTEQGDSAMYLCASSQIGTDDNEQFFGPGTRLTVL.

CDR3: CASSRGRGRQAFF. CDR3 sequence (DNA): TGTGCCAGCAGCCGAGGCAGGGGACGCCAAGCTTTCTTT. The chain employs TRBV28 and TRBJ1-1, with a tentative D call TRBD1 (6 bases). This CDR3 contains 13 residues. Germline V CDR1 and CDR2: MDHEN, SYDVKM. V dropped 6 bases and J dropped 9 bases, with 17 bases sitting between them.

This chain uses TRBV4-1 with TRBJ2-1; 10 bases are shared with TRBD2. The CDR3 spans 18 residues. CDR1 is MGHRA, CDR2 YSYEKL, per germline. V shed 1 base and J 9 bases; nucleotides not matched to a gene: 15. CDR3: CASSQGPSGTSVLVEQFF. As DNA, the CDR3 is TGCGCCAGCAGCCAAGGCCCTTCCGGGACTAGCGTATTGGTTGAGCAGTTCTTC.

The V call is TRBV11-1, the J call TRBJ2-1; D is uncertain. The CDR3 spans 17 residues. Germline loops: CDR1 SGHAT, CDR2 FQDESV (reference sequence). The germline V and J ends were trimmed by 8 bases and 0 bases, with 20 bases remaining between them. CDR3 amino acids: CASETNEAASSYNEQFF. CDR3 DNA sequence: TGTGCCAGCGAGACCAACGAGGCGGCGAGCTCCTACAATGAGCAGTTCTTC.

The chain couples TRBV10-1 to TRBJ2-7; D unclear. CDR3 length: 15 residues. V shed 0 bases and J shed 2 bases, with 11 bases lying between them. CDR1 is WNHNN, CDR2 SYGVQD, per germline (reference sequence). CDR3 coding DNA: TGCGCCAGCAGTGAGTCTCGAGCTACCCCCTACGAGCAGTACTTC. Translation: CASSESRATPYEQYF.

The chain combines TRBV11-3 with TRBJ2-7, with D possibly matching TRBD2 (7 bases). CDR3 length: 14 amino acids. The germline V gene has CDR1 SGHNT and CDR2 YENEEA. Between the trimmed V and J ends, which lost 6 bases and 3 bases, there was a span of 15 bases. CDR3 amino acids: CASSGGGAVYEQYF. CDR3 coding DNA: TGTGCCAGCAGTGGTGGGGGGGCCGTCTACGAGCAGTACTTC. The variable domain in full, completed from reference TRBV11-3 and TRBJ2-7, reads EAGVVQSPRYKIIEKKQPVAFWCNPISGHNTLYWYLQNLGQGPELLIRYENEEAVDDSQLPKDRFSAERLKGVDSTLKIQPAELGDSAVYLCASSGGGAVYEQYFGPGTRLTVT.